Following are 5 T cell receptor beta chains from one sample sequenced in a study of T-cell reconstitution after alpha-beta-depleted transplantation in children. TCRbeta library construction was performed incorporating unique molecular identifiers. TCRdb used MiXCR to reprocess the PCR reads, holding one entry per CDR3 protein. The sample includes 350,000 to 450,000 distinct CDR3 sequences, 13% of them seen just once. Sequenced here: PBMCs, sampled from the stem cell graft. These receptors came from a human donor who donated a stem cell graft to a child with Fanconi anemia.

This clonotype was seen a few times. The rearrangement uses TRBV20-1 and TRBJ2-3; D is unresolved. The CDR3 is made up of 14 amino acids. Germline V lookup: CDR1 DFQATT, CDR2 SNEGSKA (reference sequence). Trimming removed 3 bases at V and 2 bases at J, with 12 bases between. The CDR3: CSASPLSITDTQYF. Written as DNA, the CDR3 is TGCAGTGCTAGTCCCTTGTCTATCACAGATACGCAGTATTTT.

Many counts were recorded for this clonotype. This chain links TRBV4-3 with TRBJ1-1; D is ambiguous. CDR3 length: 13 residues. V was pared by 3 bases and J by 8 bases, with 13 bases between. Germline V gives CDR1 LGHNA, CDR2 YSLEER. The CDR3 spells CASSHAFSSEAFF. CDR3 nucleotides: TGCGCCAGCAGCCACGCCTTCAGCTCGGAAGCTTTCTTT.

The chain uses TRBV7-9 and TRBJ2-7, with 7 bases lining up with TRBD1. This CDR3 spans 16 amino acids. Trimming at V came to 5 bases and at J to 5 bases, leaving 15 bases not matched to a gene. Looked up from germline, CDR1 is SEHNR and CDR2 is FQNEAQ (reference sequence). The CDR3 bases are TGTGCCAGCAGCCAAGGCTCCGGGACAGTATCTCACGAGCAGTACTTC. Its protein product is CASSQGSGTVSHEQYF.

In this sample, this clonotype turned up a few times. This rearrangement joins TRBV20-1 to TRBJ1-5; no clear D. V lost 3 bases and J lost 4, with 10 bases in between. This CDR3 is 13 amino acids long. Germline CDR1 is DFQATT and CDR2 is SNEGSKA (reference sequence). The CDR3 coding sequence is TGCAGTGCTAGGGAAGACCAGAATCAGCCCCAGCATTTT. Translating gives CSAREDQNQPQHF.

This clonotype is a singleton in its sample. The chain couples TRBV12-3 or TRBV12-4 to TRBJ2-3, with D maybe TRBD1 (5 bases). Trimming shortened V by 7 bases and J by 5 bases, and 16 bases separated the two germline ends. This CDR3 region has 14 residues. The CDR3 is CASKLNWGKDTQYF. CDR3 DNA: TGTGCCAGCAAACTAAACTGGGGCAAAGATACGCAGTATTTT.